This T cell receptor beta chain was found in a study of T cell responses to AZD1222 COVID-19 vaccine (TCRdb year 2021). Study-wide context: AZD1222 recipients with second doses at about 4 weeks or about 12 weeks were pooled, because spike-specific TCR depth and breadth did not differ between schedules. A total of approximately 250 trial participants underwent TCR sequencing, of whom nearly 210 had received two doses of AZD1222 and around 25 had received two doses of the MenACWY control vaccine. Trial participants were enrolled into age subgroups of 18-55, 56-69 and 70-plus years, which contained 148, 28 and 57 TCR-sequenced participants, respectively.

Beyond this particular receptor, the publication reports: After two AZD1222 doses, both the breadth and the depth of spike-specific TCRs were significantly higher than at day 0 and than in MenACWY recipients. Conclusions about previously exposed vaccinees were limited because only a handful of AZD1222 recipients were SARS-CoV-2 seropositive at baseline. Participants were mostly white British and included more females than males, and it was suggested by the authors that clonal diversity may have been underestimated. Because no day 14 peak-response samples were available, the repertoires could be characterized only after the peak T cell response. Reportedly, almost half of the unique spike-specific TCRs recognized epitopes lying outside the regions that are mutated in the B.1.351 and B.1.1.7 variants. The whole spike protein was spanned by vaccine-associated CD4 TCRs, and dominant responses were seen in regions 160-218 and 743-854. The 56-69-year group was small, and its depth increase did not reach significance, likely because of low power.

From cysteine to phenylalanine, the CDR3 is 14 amino acids long. The sequence is cut down to CDR3 DNA, 42 bases in frame from base 1. At the junction V is shortened by 6 bases and J by 4 bases; bases outside the gene matches: 7. The CDR1 and CDR2 encoded by the germline V gene are MNHEY and SVGEGT. As to this clone: Its antigen specificity is not known. Base quality data are lacking; no much larger clone is found one base away.

Sample time point, as interpreted from the label and publication: baseline before first vaccination. Vaccinee samples came from UK trials COV001 and COV002, including a single-blind randomized controlled phase 2/3 trial of AZD1222 (ChAdOx1 nCoV-19) in healthy adults. For TCRbeta chain sequencing, PBMC samples were collected from trial participants at day 0 and at day 28 after the second dose. The CDR3 regions of human TCRbeta chains were subjected to immunosequencing. Turning to the authors' computational methods: Repertoire TCRs were checked for matches against a reference library of SARS-CoV-2-specific TCRs that had been generated using the MIRA antigen-specificity platform. Breadth was defined as the fraction of unique TCRs that were SARS-CoV-2-associated. Depth was defined as the fraction of total T cells that were SARS-CoV-2-associated. Using the MIRA data, each spike-specific TCR was mapped to the spike region that the TCR reacts to and placed in a CD4 or CD8 class. Log10-transformed breadth and depth values were compared by one-way ANOVA with Sidak's multiple comparisons tests. Sourced from immuneACCESS, this table was stored by TCRdb with only in-frame sequences that have V and J called. A share of the clones is absent; for the studies checked, an unresolved V gene accounts for under half, and the remainder has no known explanation. V and J calls and clone size are given by that table; D and trimming were obtained from the DNA. The sample table shows 130,000 to 150,000 clones, and about 87% are seen once. Together, the top ten hold around 2% of the sample.

The sample here was peripheral blood, taken on day 0 of AZD1222 vaccination. The sequence came from an adult in good health. Here the chain combines TRBV6-2 or TRBV6-3 and TRBJ2-7, and 9 bases in between align with TRBD1. The CDR3 sequence is CASSLTGQGYEQYF. The sequenced DNA is TGTGCCAGCAGCCTTACGGGACAGGGTTACGAGCAGTACTTC.